The 15 T cell receptor beta chains reported below all come from one sample, sequenced in a study of blood T cell repertoires in COVID-19. Method: immunoSEQ multiplex PCR; TCRdb's copy keeps in-frame clones and lacks some. Altogether hundreds of thousands of clones are present, 80% to 90% being singletons, with the ten largest covering 1.1%. Sequenced input: PBMCs or T cells enriched from blood (not recorded which). The receptors were gathered from a man aged 25 to 40 who had recovered from COVID-19.

Only one count was recorded for this clone. The rearrangement joins TRBV12-3 or TRBV12-4 to TRBJ1-5; D gene ambiguous. The V gene lost 3 bases and the J gene lost 4 bases, with 7 bases spanning the gap. The CDR3 length is 13 residues. The CDR3: CASSLSENQPQHF. As DNA, the CDR3 is TGTGCCAGCAGTTTGTCAGAAAATCAGCCCCAGCATTTT.

This chain uses TRBV5-5 with TRBJ2-7, with D uncertain. This CDR3 is built from 12 residues. V lost 4 bases, J lost 4 bases, and 9 bases lay in between. CDR1 is SGHKS and CDR2 is YYEKEE in the germline V gene (reference sequence). The CDR3 loop is CASSARLYEQYF. The CDR3 DNA reads as TGTGCCAGCAGCGCCAGACTGTACGAGCAGTACTTC.

The chain joins TRBV4-1 to TRBJ1-5; 9 nucleotides agree with TRBD1. The CDR3 runs 15 residues. V gave up 2 bases and J gave up 4 bases; unmatched junction bases: 3. Germline V lookup: CDR1 MGHRA, CDR2 YSYEKL. The CDR3 is CASSQPTGGNQPQHF. In DNA form, the CDR3 reads TGCGCCAGCAGCCAACCGACAGGGGGTAATCAGCCCCAGCATTTT.

This clone was seen just once. Other DNA sequences of this sample code for an identical CDR3. V usage is TRBV7-9 and J usage is TRBJ1-2, with D unclear. This CDR3 contains 14 residues. V was pared by 1 base and J by 1 base, with 7 bases between. In germline, CDR1 is SEHNR, CDR2 FQNEAQ (reference sequence). In DNA form, the CDR3 reads TGTGCCAGCAGCTTAGGTCGCGGTAACTATGGCTACACCTTC. This sequence encodes CASSLGRGNYGYTF.

The V call is TRBV19, the J call TRBJ2-2; 8 nucleotides align to TRBD2. V trimming: 9 bases; J trimming: 6 bases; junction bases outside the gene matches: 6. The CDR3 consists of 13 residues. Germline CDR1 is LNHDA and CDR2 is SQIVND (reference sequence). The CDR3 spells CASKREIAGELFF. In nucleotides, the CDR3 is TGTGCCAGCAAGCGGGAGATAGCCGGGGAGCTGTTTTTT.

J is TRBJ2-7 and V is TRBV6-2 or TRBV6-3; D might be TRBD1 (5 bases). V was clipped by 2 bases and J by 3 bases, with 11 bases between them. Germline CDR1 reads MNHEY; CDR2 reads SVGEGT. The CDR3 consists of 14 residues. CDR3 DNA: TGTGCCAGCAGTTACGGAGACGGACACTACGAGCAGTACTTC. The encoded protein is CASSYGDGHYEQYF.

This rearrangement joins TRBV28 to TRBJ2-7, with 11 bases that match TRBD2. CDR3 length: 16 amino acids. The V gene end was trimmed by 6 bases and the J gene end by 1 base; junction bases not matched to a gene: 8. The germline gives CDR1 MDHEN, CDR2 SYDVKM. The CDR3 sequence: CASRATSGVKSYEQYF. The CDR3 nucleotides are TGTGCCAGCAGAGCGACTAGCGGGGTTAAATCCTACGAGCAGTACTTC.

The gene calls are TRBV18 and TRBJ2-1, with 9 nucleotides matching TRBD2. The germline CDR1 and CDR2 sequences are KGHSH and LQKENI. This CDR3 comprises 16 residues. J gave up 2 bases and V 4 bases, and 6 bases lay outside the gene matches. This CDR3 is CASSLLAGQTYNEQFF. The CDR3 DNA reads as TGTGCCAGCTCACTCCTAGCGGGACAGACCTACAATGAGCAGTTCTTC.

The chain couples TRBV7-9 to TRBJ2-3; TRBD1 agrees at 10 bases. The germline gives CDR1 SEHNR, CDR2 FQNEAQ (reference sequence). The CDR3 consists of 12 residues. J was trimmed by 14 bases and V by 4 bases; bases with no gene match: 6. CDR3 residues: CASSSTRDRGYF. The DNA for the CDR3 is TGTGCCAGCAGCTCCACGCGGGACAGGGGGTATTTT.

The chain links TRBV12-3 or TRBV12-4 to TRBJ2-5; maybe TRBD2 (6 bases). CDR3 length: 13 amino acids. Trimming removed 3 bases from V and 3 bases from J, with 8 bases in between. CDR3 sequence reads: CASSFRLEETQYF. CDR3 sequence (DNA): TGTGCCAGCAGTTTCCGACTAGAAGAGACCCAGTACTTC.

The V and J genes are TRBV5-1 and TRBJ2-5, with 7 bases that match TRBD1. After removal of 7 bases from V and 1 base from J, the junction contained 13 bases not matched to a gene. This CDR3 region has 16 residues. Germline V gives CDR1 SGHRS, CDR2 YFSETQ. The CDR3 loop is CASYHRPGDSQETQYF. The DNA of the CDR3 is TGCGCCAGCTACCATAGACCCGGGGACAGCCAAGAGACCCAGTACTTC.

For the CDR3, the DNA is TGTGCCAGCAGCGTAGGGGAGGGGGTGGCCAAAAACATTCAGTACTTC. Its translation: CASSVGEGVAKNIQYF. The chain has TRBV9 and TRBJ2-4; perhaps TRBD2 as D (7 bases). The germline V and J ends were trimmed by 0 bases and 1 base, with 11 bases remaining between them. Germline assignment: CDR1 SGDLS and CDR2 YYNGEE. The CDR3 contains 16 residues.

V is TRBV29-1 and J is TRBJ1-4, with 8 nucleotides matching TRBD1. The germline CDR1 and CDR2 sequences are SQVTM and ANQGSEA. This CDR3 contains 14 residues. V lost 6 bases, J lost 4 bases, and 7 bases stayed unmatched. As DNA, the CDR3 is TGCAGCGTGGCTTACAGGGGGGTTAATGAAAAACTGTTTTTT. Translating it yields CSVAYRGVNEKLFF.

This chain joins TRBV3-1 (or the pseudogene TRBV3-2) and TRBJ2-1; tentative D call: TRBD2 (6 bases). The length of the CDR3 is 15 residues. The germline V and J ends were trimmed by 6 bases and 4 bases, with 16 bases remaining between them. Germline values: CDR1 LGHDT, CDR2 YNNKEL (reference sequence). The CDR3 nucleotides are TGTGCCAGCAGTCTCGTAGCGGATACTTACAATGAGCAGTTCTTC. It encodes CASSLVADTYNEQFF.

This clone was seen only once. V gene TRBV7-6 combines with J gene TRBJ2-3, with D tentatively TRBD2 (6 bases). The CDR3 totals 12 residues. With 2 bases removed from V and 6 bases from J, the gap between germline ends came to 6 bases. The germline gives CDR1 SGHVS, CDR2 FNYEAQ. The CDR3 bases are TGTGCCAGCAGCTTAAGCGGGGATACGCAGTATTTT. Translating it yields CASSLSGDTQYF.